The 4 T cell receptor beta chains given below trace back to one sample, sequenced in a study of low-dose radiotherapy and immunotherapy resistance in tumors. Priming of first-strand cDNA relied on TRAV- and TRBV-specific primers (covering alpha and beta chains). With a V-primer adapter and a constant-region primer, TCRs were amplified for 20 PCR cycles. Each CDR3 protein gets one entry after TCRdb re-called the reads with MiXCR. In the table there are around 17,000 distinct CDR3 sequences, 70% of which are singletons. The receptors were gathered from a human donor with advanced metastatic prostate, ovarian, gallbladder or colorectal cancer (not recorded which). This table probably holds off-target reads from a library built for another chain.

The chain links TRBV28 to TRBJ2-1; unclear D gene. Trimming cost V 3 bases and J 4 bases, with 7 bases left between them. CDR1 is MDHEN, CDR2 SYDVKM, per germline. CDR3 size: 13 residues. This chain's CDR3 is CASSFGQYNEQFF. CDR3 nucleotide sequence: TGTGCCAGCAGTTTTGGGCAGTACAATGAGCAGTTCTTC.

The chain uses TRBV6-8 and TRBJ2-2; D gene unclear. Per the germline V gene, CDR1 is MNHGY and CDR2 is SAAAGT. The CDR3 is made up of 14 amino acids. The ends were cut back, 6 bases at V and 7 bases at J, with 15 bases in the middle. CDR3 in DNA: TGTGCCAGCAGGGGGTCTTTGCGGCACGGGGAGCTGTTTTTT. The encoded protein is CASRGSLRHGELFF.

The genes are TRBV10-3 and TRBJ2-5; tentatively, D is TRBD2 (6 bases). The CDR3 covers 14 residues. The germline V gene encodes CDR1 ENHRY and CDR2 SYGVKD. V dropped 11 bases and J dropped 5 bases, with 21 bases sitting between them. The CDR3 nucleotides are TGTGCCGGGAGCCATGGACGCCGGGGGGAGACCCAGTACTTC. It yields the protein CAGSHGRRGETQYF.

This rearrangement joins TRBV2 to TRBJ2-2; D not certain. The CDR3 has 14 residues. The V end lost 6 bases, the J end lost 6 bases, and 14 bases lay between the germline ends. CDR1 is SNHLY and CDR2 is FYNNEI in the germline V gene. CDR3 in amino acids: CASRAIQNSGELFF. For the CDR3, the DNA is TGTGCCAGCAGGGCCATACAGAATTCCGGGGAGCTGTTTTTT.